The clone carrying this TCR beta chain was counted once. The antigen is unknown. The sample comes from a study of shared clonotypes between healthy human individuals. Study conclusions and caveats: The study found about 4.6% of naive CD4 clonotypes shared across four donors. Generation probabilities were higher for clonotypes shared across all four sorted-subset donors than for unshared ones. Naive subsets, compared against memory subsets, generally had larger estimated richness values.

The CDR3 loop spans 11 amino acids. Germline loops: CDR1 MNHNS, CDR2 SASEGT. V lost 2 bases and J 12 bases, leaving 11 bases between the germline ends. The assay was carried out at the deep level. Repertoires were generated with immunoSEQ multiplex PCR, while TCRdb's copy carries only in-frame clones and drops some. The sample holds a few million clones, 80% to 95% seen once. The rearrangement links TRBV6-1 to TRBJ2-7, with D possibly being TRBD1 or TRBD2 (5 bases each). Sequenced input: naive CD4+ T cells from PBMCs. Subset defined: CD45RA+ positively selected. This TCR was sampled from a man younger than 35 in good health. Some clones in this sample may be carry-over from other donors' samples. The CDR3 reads CASSERGDLYF. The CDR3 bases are TGTGCCAGCAGTGAAAGAGGGGATTTGTACTTC.